This T cell receptor (beta chain) was identified during a study of blood T cell repertoires in COVID-19. About the study: Whether acute or convalescent, the COVID-19 samples came from the United States, Italy and Spain. In each case, the material was cDNA or gDNA derived from T cells, B-cell-depleted T cells, or PBMCs.

Using immunoSEQ multiplex PCR, the repertoire was profiled, and TCRdb retains in-frame clones only, with some absent. The sample yields approximately 260,000 clones, 80% to 90% seen once. This CDR3 contains 17 residues. The germline V gene encodes CDR1 SGHAT and CDR2 FQNNGV. The J segment lost 6 bases and the V segment lost 2 bases, leaving 14 bases of the junction unmatched. The chain is built from TRBV11-2 and TRBJ1-1, with 8 bases matching TRBD1. The TCR originated in an older woman with COVID-19, enrolled during active disease. The specimen sequenced was peripheral blood. The chain's CDR3 is CASSLRMVTGGGAEAFF. The DNA for the CDR3 is TGTGCCAGCAGCTTAAGGATGGTTACAGGGGGAGGGGCTGAAGCTTTCTTT.